This T cell receptor beta chain derives from a study of PD-L1 blockade in urothelial cancer. Study in general: Prior chemotherapy ranged from 0 to 3 regimens per patient. Treatment start was followed by blood analysis at 3 weeks (second dose) and again at 6 weeks.

Patients yielded 1 to 8 samples each, pretreatment and on-treatment. This CDR3 is 15 amino acids long. The V segment lost 5 bases and the J segment 5 bases; nucleotides outside the gene matches: 10. Germline values: CDR1 SGHNT, CDR2 YENEEA. Sequencing used immunoSEQ multiplex PCR; TCRdb keeps in-frame clones, though not all of them. The sample holds some 51,000 clones, approximately 86% seen once. The chain is built from TRBV11-3 and TRBJ2-7, with 9 nucleotides matching TRBD1. The TCR comes from a man aged 55 to 70 with urothelial cancer. Sequenced material: PBMCs, taken around atezolizumab (anti-PD-L1) treatment. The CDR3 loop reads CASSGGTGKIDEQYF. The CDR3 bases are TGTGCCAGCAGCGGCGGGACAGGGAAAATCGACGAGCAGTACTTC.